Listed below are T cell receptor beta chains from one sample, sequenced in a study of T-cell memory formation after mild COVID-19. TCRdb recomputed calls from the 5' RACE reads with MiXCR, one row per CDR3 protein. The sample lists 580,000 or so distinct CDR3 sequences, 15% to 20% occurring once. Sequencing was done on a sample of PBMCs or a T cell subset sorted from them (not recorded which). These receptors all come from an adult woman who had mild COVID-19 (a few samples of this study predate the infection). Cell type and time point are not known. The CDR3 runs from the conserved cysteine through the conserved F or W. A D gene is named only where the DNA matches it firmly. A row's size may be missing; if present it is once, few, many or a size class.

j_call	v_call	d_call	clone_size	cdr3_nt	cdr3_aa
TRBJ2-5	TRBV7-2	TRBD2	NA	TGTGCCAGCAGCTTGACAGCGGGAGGGCTGGAGACCCAGTACTTC	CASSLTAGGLETQYF
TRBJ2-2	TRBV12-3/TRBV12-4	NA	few	TGTGCCAGCACCCCATATATGACCGGGGAGCTGTTTTTT	CASTPYMTGELFF
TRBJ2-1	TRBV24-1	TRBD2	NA	TGTGCCACCAGTGATCAGCTAGCGGGAGGAAGCGGTGAGCAGTTCTTC	CATSDQLAGGSGEQFF
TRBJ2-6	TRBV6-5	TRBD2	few	TGTGCCAGCAGTTACTCGAGTCCTAGCGGGACTTCTGGGGCCAACGTCCTGACTTTC	CASSYSSPSGTSGANVLTF
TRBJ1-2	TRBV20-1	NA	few	TGCAGTGCTAGTGGGCAGGGGAACTATGGCTACACCTTC	CSASGQGNYGYTF
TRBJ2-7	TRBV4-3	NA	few	TGCGCCAGCAGCCCGAGCCTACTTGGGGGATACGAGCAGTACTTC	CASSPSLLGGYEQYF
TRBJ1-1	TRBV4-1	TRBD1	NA	TGCGCCAGCAGCAAACCGGGACAGGGGTTTTTCGGCACTGAAGCTTTCTTT	CASSKPGQGFFGTEAFF
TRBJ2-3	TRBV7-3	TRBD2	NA	TGTGCCAGCAGCTTAACGCGGGAGGGCCGAACAGATACGCAGTATTTT	CASSLTREGRTDTQYF
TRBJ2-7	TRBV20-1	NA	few	TGCAGTGCTAGAGAACAGGGATGGCACGAGCAGTACTTC	CSAREQGWHEQYF
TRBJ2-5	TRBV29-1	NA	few	TGCAGCGTCGAAAGCGGCCCACAAGAGACCCAGTACTTC	CSVESGPQETQYF
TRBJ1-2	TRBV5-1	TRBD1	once	TGCGCCAGCAGCTTGGCCGTGGGACAGGGGCCGGTATCCTTC	CASSLAVGQGPVSF
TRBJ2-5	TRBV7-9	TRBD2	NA	TGTGCCAGCCGACTAGCGGATCAAGAGACCCAGTACTTC	CASRLADQETQYF
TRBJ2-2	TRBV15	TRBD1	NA	TGTGCCACCAGCAGCGGGAGAGGCAGGGGGCGATCCGGGGAGCTGTTTTTT	CATSSGRGRGRSGELFF
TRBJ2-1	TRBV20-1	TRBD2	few	TGCAGTGCTCTCCGTGGTGGTTTAGCGGGGGACTACAATGAGCAGTTCTTC	CSALRGGLAGDYNEQFF
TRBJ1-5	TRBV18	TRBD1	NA	TGTGCCAGCTCGTCCGGACAGGGACAGAGCAATCAGCCCCAGCATTTT	CASSSGQGQSNQPQHF
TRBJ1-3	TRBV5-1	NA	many	TGCGCCAGCAGCTTGGATTCGAGTACTGGAAACACCATATATTTT	CASSLDSSTGNTIYF
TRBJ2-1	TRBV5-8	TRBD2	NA	TGTGCCAGCAGCTTGGTTGGGACTAGCGCTTCCAATGAGCAGTTCTTC	CASSLVGTSASNEQFF
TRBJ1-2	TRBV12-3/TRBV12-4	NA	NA	TGTGCCAGCACCCTGGGACGATTCTATGGCTACACCTTC	CASTLGRFYGYTF
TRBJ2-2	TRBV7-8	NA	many	TGTGCCAGCAGCTTAGAGGGGGGGTACACCGGGGAGCTGTTTTTT	CASSLEGGYTGELFF
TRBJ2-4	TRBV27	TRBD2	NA	TGTGCCAGCAGTTTATTGAGTATGGGAGGCCCGGGGGGCATTCAGTACTTC	CASSLLSMGGPGGIQYF
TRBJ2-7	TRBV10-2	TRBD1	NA	TGCGCCAGCAATCGGGACAGACACGGGCAGTACTTC	CASNRDRHGQYF
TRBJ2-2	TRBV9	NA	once	TGTGCCAGCAGCGATCTCCCGTTACCACGCCAGTCATACGGGGAGCTGTTTTTT	CASSDLPLPRQSYGELFF
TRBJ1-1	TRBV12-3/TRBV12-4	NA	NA	TGTGCCAGCAGGGTGAAGGTTCGGACTGAAGCTTTCTTT	CASRVKVRTEAFF
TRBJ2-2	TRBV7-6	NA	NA	TGTGCCAGCAGCTTAGCGGGGGGCTTCGTATCCGGGGAGCTGTTTTTT	CASSLAGGFVSGELFF
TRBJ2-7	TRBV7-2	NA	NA	TGTGCCAGCAGCTTAGTCAGGGACAACTCCTACGAGCAGTACTTC	CASSLVRDNSYEQYF
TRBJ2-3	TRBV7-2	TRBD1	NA	TGTGCCAGCAGCTTAGTTTTCAGGGGACAGGGCGCAGATACGCAGTATTTT	CASSLVFRGQGADTQYF
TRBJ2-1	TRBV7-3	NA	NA	TGTGCCAGCAGCATGAGCGGGCGCTCATCCTACAATGAGCAGTTCTTC	CASSMSGRSSYNEQFF
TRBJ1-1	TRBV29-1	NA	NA	TGCAGCGTTGGTGGCGCTAGCACTGAAGCTTTCTTT	CSVGGASTEAFF
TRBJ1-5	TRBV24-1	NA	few	TGTGCCACCAGTGATACCCAGGGGTCTCAGCCCCAGCATTTT	CATSDTQGSQPQHF
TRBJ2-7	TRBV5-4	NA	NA	TGTGCCAGCAGTCCTCAAGACGGCGAGCAGTACTTC	CASSPQDGEQYF
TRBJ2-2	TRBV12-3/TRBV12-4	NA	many	TGTGCCAGCAGTTTAAGGGGGTCCGGGGAGCTGTTTTTT	CASSLRGSGELFF
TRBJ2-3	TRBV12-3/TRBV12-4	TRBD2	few	TGTGCCAGCAGTATGACTAGCGGGGGGGCCACAGATACGCAGTATTTT	CASSMTSGGATDTQYF
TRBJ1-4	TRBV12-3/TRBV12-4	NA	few	TGTGCCAGCAGTTTAGGTCACTTTGAAAAACTGTTTTTT	CASSLGHFEKLFF
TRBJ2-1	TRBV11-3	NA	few	TGTGCCAGCAGCTTCGGCGCCTCCCCGATCTACAATGAGCAGTTCTTC	CASSFGASPIYNEQFF
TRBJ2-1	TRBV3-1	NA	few	TGTGCCAGCAGCCTTGGACACAGCTCCTACAATGAGCAGTTCTTC	CASSLGHSSYNEQFF
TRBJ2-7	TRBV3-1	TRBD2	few	TGTGCCAGCAGCCAAGTTGGTACTAGCGGGGTTGGAGAGCAGTACTTC	CASSQVGTSGVGEQYF
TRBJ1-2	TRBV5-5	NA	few	TGTGCCAGCAGCTTGGGGGACGCCCTCGGGAGCTATGGCTACACCTTC	CASSLGDALGSYGYTF
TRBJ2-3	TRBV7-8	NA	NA	TGTGCCAGCAGCCCGTCCGTCGGGGGAAGCACAGATACGCAGTATTTT	CASSPSVGGSTDTQYF
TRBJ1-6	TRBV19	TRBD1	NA	TGTGCCAGTTCCCGGTCGGACAGGGACAATTCACCCCTCCACTTT	CASSRSDRDNSPLHF
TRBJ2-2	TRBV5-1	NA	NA	TGCGCCAGCAGCTTGGGGTGGACTACCAACACCGGGGAGCTGTTTTTT	CASSLGWTTNTGELFF
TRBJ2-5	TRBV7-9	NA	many	TGTGCCAGCAGCCGCGGACGGAAAGAGACCCAGTACTTC	CASSRGRKETQYF
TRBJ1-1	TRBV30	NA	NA	TGTGCCTGGACCTCGGGAGGCACTGAAGCTTTCTTT	CAWTSGGTEAFF
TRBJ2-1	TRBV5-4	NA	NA	TGTGCCAGCAGCTGGGGGGGGGGACATTACAGCGATGAGCAGTTCTTC	CASSWGGGHYSDEQFF
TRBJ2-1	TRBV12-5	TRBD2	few	TGTGCTAGTGGTTCGGCCGGGAGGGCCGGTGAGCAGTTCTTC	CASGSAGRAGEQFF
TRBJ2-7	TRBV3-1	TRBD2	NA	TGTGCCAGCAGCCCGAGACTAGCGGGCGAGCAGTACTTC	CASSPRLAGEQYF
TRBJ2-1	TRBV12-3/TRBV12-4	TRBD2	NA	TGTGCCAGCAGTTCCGTACCGGGGCTAGCGGGGGCCCAAAGGCTGTTCTTC	CASSSVPGLAGAQRLFF
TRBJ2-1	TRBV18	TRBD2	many	TGTGCCAGCTCACCCGAACTAGCGGGAGGGCTCAATGAGCAGTTCTTC	CASSPELAGGLNEQFF
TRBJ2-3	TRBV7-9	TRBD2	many	TGTGCCAGCAGCCCGGGACTAGCGGGATCAGATACGCAGTATTTT	CASSPGLAGSDTQYF
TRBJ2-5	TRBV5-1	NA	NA	TGCGCCAGCAGCTTGTTTGGGTCCCAAGAGACCCAGTACTTC	CASSLFGSQETQYF
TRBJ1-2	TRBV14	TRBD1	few	TGTGCCAGCAGCCAATTTGACAGGGTGGACTATGGCTACACCTTC	CASSQFDRVDYGYTF
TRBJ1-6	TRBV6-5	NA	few	TGTGCCAGCAGCCGTGAGAAGGTGGGGGGGAATTCACCCCTCCACTTT	CASSREKVGGNSPLHF
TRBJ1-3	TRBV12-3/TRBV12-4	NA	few	TGTGCCAGCAGTTATTCTACAAACTCTGGAAACACCATATATTTT	CASSYSTNSGNTIYF
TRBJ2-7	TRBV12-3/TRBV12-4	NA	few	TGTGCCAGCAGTTTTTTAAGTACGACAGGCTCCTACGAGCAGTACTTC	CASSFLSTTGSYEQYF